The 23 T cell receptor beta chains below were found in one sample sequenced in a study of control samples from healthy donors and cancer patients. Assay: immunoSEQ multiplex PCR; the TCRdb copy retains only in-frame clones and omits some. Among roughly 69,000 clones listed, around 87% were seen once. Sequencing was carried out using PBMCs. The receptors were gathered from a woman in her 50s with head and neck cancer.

CDR3 loop: CASSETLERSELFF. CDR3 in DNA: TGTGCCAGCAGTGAAACCTTAGAAAGATCGGAACTGTTTTTT. The chain couples TRBV6-1 to TRBJ1-4, with D uncertain. The length of the CDR3 is 14 residues. With 2 bases removed from V and 12 bases from J, the gap between germline ends came to 16 bases. The germline gives CDR1 MNHNS, CDR2 SASEGT.

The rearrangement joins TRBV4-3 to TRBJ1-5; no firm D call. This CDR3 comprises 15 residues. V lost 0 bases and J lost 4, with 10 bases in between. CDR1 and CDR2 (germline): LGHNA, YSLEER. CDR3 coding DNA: TGCGCCAGCAGCCAAGATTCCGGCGGGAATCAGCCCCAGCATTTT. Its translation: CASSQDSGGNQPQHF.

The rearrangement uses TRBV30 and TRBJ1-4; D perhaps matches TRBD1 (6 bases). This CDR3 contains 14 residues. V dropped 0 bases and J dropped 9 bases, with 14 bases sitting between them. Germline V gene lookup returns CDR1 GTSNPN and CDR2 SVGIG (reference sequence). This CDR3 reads CAWSVRGGVQKLFF. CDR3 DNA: TGTGCCTGGAGTGTACGAGGGGGAGTGCAAAAACTGTTTTTT.

CDR3 loop: CASSFGLAGGCANTGELFF. DNA for the CDR3: TGCGCCAGCAGCTTCGGACTAGCGGGGGGGTGCGCGAACACCGGGGAGCTGTTTTTT. The chain employs TRBV5-1 and TRBJ2-2; 15 bases are a match to TRBD2. The CDR3 is made up of 19 amino acids. The ends lost 2 bases at V and 0 bases at J; junction bases unmatched: 5. Germline V gives CDR1 SGHRS, CDR2 YFSETQ.

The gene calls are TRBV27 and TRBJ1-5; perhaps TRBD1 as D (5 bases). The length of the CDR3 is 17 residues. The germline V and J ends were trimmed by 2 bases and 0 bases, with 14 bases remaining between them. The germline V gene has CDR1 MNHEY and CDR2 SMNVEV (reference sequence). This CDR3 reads CASSLAGPGYSNQPQHF. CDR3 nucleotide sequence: TGTGCCAGCAGTTTAGCGGGGCCGGGGTATAGCAATCAGCCCCAGCATTTT.

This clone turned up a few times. DNA of the CDR3: TGTGCCAGCAGCGCAATAGGTACGGTCCTTCCGAACTATGGCTACACCTTC. Residues: CASSAIGTVLPNYGYTF. This chain connects TRBV7-2 to TRBJ1-2; D is uncertain. Germline lookup yields CDR1 SGHTA and CDR2 FQGNSA. This CDR3 spans 17 amino acids. With 5 bases removed from V and 2 bases from J, the gap between germline ends came to 21 bases.

The CDR3 DNA sequence: TGTGCCAGCAGTCGAGAGGGCTATGTAACTGAAGCTTTCTTT. It codes for CASSREGYVTEAFF. The chain carries TRBV28 and TRBJ1-1; D is unresolved. Germline V gene lookup returns CDR1 MDHEN and CDR2 SYDVKM. V was cut by 5 bases and J by 5 bases, with 15 bases left in between. This CDR3 has 14 residues.

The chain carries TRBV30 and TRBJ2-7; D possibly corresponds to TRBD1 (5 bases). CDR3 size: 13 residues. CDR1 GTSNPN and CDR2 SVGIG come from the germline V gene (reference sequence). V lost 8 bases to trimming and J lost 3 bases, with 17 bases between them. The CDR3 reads CALTPPDNYEQYF. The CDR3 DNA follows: TGTGCCCTAACTCCCCCGGACAACTACGAGCAGTACTTC.

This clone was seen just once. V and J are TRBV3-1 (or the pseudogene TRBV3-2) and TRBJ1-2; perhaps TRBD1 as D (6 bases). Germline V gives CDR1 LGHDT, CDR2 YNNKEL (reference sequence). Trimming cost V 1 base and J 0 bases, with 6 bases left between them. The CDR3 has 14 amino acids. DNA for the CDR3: TGTGCCAGCAGCCAAGGGACAGCTAACTATGGCTACACCTTC. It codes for CASSQGTANYGYTF.

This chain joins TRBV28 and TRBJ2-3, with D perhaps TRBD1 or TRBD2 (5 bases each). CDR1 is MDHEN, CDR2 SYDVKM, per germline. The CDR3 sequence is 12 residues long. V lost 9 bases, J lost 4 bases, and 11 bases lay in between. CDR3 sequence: CASGTGPDTQYF. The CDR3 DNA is TGTGCCAGTGGGACGGGGCCAGATACGCAGTATTTT. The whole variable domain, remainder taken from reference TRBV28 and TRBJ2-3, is DVKVTQSSRYLVKRTGEKVFLECVQDMDHENMFWYRQDPGLGLRLIYFSYDVKMKEKGDIPEGYSVSREKKERFSLILESASTNQTSMYLCASGTGPDTQYFGPGTRLTVL.

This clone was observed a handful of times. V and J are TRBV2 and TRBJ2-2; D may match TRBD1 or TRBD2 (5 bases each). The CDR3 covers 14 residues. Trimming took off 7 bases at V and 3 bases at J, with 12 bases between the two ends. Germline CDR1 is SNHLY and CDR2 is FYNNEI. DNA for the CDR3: TGTGCCAGCAAGCCCGGGGCCTACACCGGGGAGCTGTTTTTT. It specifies CASKPGAYTGELFF.

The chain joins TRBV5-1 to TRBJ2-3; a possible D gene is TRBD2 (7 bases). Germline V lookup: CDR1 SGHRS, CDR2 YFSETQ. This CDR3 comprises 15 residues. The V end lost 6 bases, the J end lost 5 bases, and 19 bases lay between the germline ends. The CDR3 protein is CASTPGGGGQDTQYF. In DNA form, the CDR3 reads TGCGCCAGCACTCCCGGAGGGGGGGGGCAAGATACGCAGTATTTT. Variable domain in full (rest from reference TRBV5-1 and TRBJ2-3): KAGVTQTPRYLIKTRGQQVTLSCSPISGHRSVSWYQQTPGQGLQFLFEYFSETQRNKGNFPGRFSGRQFSNSRSEMNVSTLELGDSALYLCASTPGGGGQDTQYFGPGTRLTVL.

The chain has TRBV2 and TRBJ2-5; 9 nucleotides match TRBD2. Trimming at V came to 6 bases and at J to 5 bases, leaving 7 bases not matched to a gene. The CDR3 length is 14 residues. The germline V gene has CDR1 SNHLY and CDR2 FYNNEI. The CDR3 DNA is TGTGCCAGCAGGAGCGGGGGGAGGCGGGAGACCCAGTACTTC. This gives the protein CASRSGGRRETQYF.

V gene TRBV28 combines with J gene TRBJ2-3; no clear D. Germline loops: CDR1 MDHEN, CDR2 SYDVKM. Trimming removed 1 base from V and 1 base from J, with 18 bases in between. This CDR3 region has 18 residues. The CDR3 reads CASSLFARLGGGTDTQYF. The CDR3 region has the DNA TGTGCCAGCAGTTTATTCGCGCGGTTGGGTGGAGGCACAGATACGCAGTATTTT. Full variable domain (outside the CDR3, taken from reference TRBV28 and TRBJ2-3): DVKVTQSSRYLVKRTGEKVFLECVQDMDHENMFWYRQDPGLGLRLIYFSYDVKMKEKGDIPEGYSVSREKKERFSLILESASTNQTSMYLCASSLFARLGGGTDTQYFGPGTRLTVL.

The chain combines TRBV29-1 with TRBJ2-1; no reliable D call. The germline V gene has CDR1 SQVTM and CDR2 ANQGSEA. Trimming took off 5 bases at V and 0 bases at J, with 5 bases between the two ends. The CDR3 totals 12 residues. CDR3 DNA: TGCAGCGTTTTCAGCTCCTACAATGAGCAGTTCTTC. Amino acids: CSVFSSYNEQFF.

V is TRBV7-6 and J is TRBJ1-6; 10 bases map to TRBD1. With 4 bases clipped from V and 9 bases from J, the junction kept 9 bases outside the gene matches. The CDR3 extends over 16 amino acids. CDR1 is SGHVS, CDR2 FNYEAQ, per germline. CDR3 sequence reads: CASSSTRDRGVSPLHF. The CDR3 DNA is TGTGCCAGCAGCTCTACCCGGGACAGGGGAGTTTCACCCCTCCACTTT.

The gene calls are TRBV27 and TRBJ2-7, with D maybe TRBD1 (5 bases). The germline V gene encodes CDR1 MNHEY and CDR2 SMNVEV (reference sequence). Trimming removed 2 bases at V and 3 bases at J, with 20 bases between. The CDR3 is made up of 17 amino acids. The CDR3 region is CASSLKGRVNSYYEQYF. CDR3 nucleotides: TGTGCCAGCAGTTTAAAGGGCAGGGTAAATTCGTACTACGAGCAGTACTTC.

In DNA form, the CDR3 reads TGTGCCAGCAGCTGGGGACTCGGCTACGAGCAGTACTTC. Protein product: CASSWGLGYEQYF. This sequence joins TRBV11-2 and TRBJ2-7, with D possibly matching TRBD2 (6 bases). The germline V gene encodes CDR1 SGHAT and CDR2 FQNNGV. V gave up 4 bases and J gave up 3 bases, with 10 bases separating them. The CDR3 sequence is 13 residues long.

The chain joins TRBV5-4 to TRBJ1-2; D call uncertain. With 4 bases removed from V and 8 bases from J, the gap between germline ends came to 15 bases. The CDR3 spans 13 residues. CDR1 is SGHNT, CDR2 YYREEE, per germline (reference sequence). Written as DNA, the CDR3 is TGTGCCAGCAGCCCGACCATAGATGAAGGCTACACCTTC. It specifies CASSPTIDEGYTF.

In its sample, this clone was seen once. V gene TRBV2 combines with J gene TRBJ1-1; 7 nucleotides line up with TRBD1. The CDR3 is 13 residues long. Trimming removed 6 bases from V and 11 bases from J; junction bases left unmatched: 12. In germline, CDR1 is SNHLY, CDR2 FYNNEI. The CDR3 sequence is CASRRDSQGSAFF. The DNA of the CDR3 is TGTGCCAGCAGGCGCGACTCACAGGGGAGCGCTTTCTTT.

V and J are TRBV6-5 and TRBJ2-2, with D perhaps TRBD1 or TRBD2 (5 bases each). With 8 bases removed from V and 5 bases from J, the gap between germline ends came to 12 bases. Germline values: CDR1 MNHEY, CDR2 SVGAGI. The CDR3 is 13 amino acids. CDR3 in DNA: TGTGCCAGCTCCAGGGAGACGACCGGGGAGCTGTTTTTT. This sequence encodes CASSRETTGELFF.

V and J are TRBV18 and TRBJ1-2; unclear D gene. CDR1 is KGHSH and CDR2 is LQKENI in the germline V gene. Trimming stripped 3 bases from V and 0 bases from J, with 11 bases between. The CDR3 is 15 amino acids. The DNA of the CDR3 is TGTGCCAGCTCACCTCGGATGGACGCTAACTATGGCTACACCTTC. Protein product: CASSPRMDANYGYTF.

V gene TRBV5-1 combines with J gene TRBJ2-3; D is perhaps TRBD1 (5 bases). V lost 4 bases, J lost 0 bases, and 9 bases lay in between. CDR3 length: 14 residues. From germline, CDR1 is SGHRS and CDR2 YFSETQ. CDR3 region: CASSPGASTDTQYF. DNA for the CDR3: TGCGCCAGCAGCCCTGGGGCTAGCACAGATACGCAGTATTTT.